This TCR beta chain was sequenced for a study of blood T cell repertoires in COVID-19 (dated by TCRdb to about 2020). A note on the overall study: The collaborator samples originated in the United States, Italy and Spain and spanned the acute and convalescent phases of COVID-19. The material from the prospective study consisted of cDNA or gDNA derived from T cells, B-cell-depleted T cells, or PBMCs. Subjects who had been exposed to COVID-19, were actively infected with it, or had recovered from it provided the deeply sampled blood TCRbeta repertoires that made up the dataset. The repertoires were made available in a free public database intended to serve as a resource for research on the immune response to SARS-CoV-2. Samples came from the ongoing ImmuneRACE study (first 160 participants) plus 1,254 subjects from 6 global collaborators. A de-identified subject ID, COVID-19 status, age in years and sex were almost always included in the sample metadata. HLA class I and class II types, where available, came from metadata supplied by the sample provider rather than from assay-based typing. Overall results and qualifications from the work: The amount of clinical and demographic metadata varied by source and participant and was provided uncurated.

TCRbeta CDR3 regions were amplified from genomic DNA by means of the immunoSEQ Assay, a bias-controlled multiplex PCR. Under the source paper's analysis protocol: The number of nucleated cells in each sample was estimated by amplification of reference gene primers within the assay. Sequence reads were collapsed and filtered to measure the absolute abundance of every unique TCRbeta CDR3 rearrangement. For each sample, productive Simpson clonality was calculated as the square root of Simpson's diversity index across productive rearrangements. TCRdb limited this immuneACCESS table to in-frame rearrangements with V and J called. A share of clones is missing; checked studies link under half to unresolved V genes, and the rest is unexplained. V and J calls and clone size are copied from that table; D and trimming were computed from the DNA. Across this sample there are approximately 120,000 clones, with about 70% seen only once. About 5.5% of the sample is taken by the ten largest.

One collaborating source in Seattle enrolled patients during active infection and followed them longitudinally through the course of disease. Each collaborating institution followed its own protocols to collect whole blood in K2EDTA tubes. For TCRbeta analysis, collaborators shipped samples as frozen whole blood, isolated PBMCs, or DNA extracted from either of those sample types. The CDR3 sequence holds 15 residues, the cysteine and phenylalanine included. Only the CDR3 region is kept as DNA, spanning 45 bases read in frame from base 1. V loses 4 bases at its end and J loses 6 bases; junction bases beyond the gene matches: 5. CDR1 and CDR2 are drawn from the germline V gene: SGHTA, FQGNSA. Details on this clone: No cognate antigen has been identified for it. Base-call qualities are not available, and no considerably larger clone is one nucleotide away.

The TCR originated in an older man with COVID-19, enrolled during active disease. Specimen: peripheral blood. Here the chain combines TRBV7-2 and TRBJ2-2; 10 bases in the junction line up with TRBD1. The CDR3 reads as follows: CASSSDRGGSGELFF. Here is the DNA: TGTGCCAGCAGCTCGGACAGGGGGGGGTCCGGGGAGCTGTTTTTT.